This TCR beta chain was sequenced in a study of blood T cell repertoires in COVID-19. The wider study: COVID-19 samples, acute and convalescent, were from the United States, Italy and Spain. PBMCs, B-cell-depleted T cells, or T cells provided the cDNA or gDNA that made up the material.

Participants spanned ages roughly 18 to 90 years and resided in about 25 US areas. All exposed participants met a person with COVID-19 within 2 weeks before entering the study. Measured with immunoSEQ multiplex PCR; TCRdb has only the in-frame clones, and not every one. The top ten clones hold 4.8% of a sample with 200,000 to 250,000 clones, about four fifths of them seen once. CDR3 size: 13 residues. CDR1 and CDR2 (germline): MDHEN, SYDVKM. Trimming cost V 7 bases and J 1 base, with 10 bases left between them. Sequenced sample: PBMCs or T cells enriched from blood (not recorded which). The TCR originated in a woman aged 50 to 60 who had been exposed to COVID-19. The chain joins TRBV28 to TRBJ1-1; a possible D gene is TRBD1 (5 bases). The CDR3: CASNLDKNTEAFF. CDR3 in DNA: TGTGCCAGCAACCTGGACAAGAACACTGAAGCTTTCTTT. The full variable domain, in which reference TRBV28 and TRBJ1-1 provide the parts outside the CDR3, is DVKVTQSSRYLVKRTGEKVFLECVQDMDHENMFWYRQDPGLGLRLIYFSYDVKMKEKGDIPEGYSVSREKKERFSLILESASTNQTSMYLCASNLDKNTEAFFGQGTRLTVV.